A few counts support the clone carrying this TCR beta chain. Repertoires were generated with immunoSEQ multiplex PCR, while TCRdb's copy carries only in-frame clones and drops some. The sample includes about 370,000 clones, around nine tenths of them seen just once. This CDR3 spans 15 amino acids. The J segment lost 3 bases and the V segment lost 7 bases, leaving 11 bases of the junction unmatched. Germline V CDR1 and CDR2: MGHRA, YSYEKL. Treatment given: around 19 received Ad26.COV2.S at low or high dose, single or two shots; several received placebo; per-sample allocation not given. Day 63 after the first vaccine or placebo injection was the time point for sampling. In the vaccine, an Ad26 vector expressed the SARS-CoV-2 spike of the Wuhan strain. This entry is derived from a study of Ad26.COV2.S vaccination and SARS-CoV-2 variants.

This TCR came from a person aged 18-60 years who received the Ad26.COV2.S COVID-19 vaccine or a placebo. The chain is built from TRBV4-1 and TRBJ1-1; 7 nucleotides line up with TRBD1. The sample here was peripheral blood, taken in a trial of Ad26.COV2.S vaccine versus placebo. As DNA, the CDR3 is TGCGCCAGCACCCCAACAACAGGGGCACACACTGAAGCTTTCTTT. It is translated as CASTPTTGAHTEAFF.